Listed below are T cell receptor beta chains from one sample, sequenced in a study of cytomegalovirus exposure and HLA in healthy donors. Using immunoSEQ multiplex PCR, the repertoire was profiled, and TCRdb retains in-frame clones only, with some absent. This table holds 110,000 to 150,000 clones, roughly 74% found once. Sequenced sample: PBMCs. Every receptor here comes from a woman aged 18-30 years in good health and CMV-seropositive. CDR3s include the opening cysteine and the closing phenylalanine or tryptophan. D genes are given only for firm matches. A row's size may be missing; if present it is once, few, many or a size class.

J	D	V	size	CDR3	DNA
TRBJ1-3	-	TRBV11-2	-	CASSLGPRQSSGNTIYF	TGTGCCAGCAGCTTAGGTCCAAGACAGAGCTCTGGAAACACCATATATTTT
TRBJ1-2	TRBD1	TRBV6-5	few	CASSSRPGQGSGGYTF	TGTGCCAGCAGTTCAAGACCGGGACAGGGAAGTGGTGGCTACACCTTC
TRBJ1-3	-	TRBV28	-	CASSVGGDGNTIYF	TGTGCCAGCAGTGTAGGAGGCGACGGAAACACCATATATTTT
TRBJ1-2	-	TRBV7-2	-	CASSLGSEAYGYTF	TGTGCCAGCAGCTTAGGTTCAGAGGCGTATGGCTACACCTTC
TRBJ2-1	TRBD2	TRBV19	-	CASSIDLAGGYNEQFF	TGTGCCAGTAGTATAGATTTAGCGGGGGGCTACAATGAGCAGTTCTTC
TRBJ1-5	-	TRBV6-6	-	CASSYSFQTSNQPQHF	TGTGCCAGCAGTTACTCTTTCCAGACAAGCAATCAGCCCCAGCATTTT
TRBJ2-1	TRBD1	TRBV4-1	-	CASSQVGQGNYNEQFF	TGCGCCAGCAGCCAAGTCGGACAGGGAAACTACAATGAGCAGTTCTTC
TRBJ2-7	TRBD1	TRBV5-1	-	CASSLLQGLSSSYEQYF	TGCGCCAGCAGCTTACTACAGGGGCTATCCAGCTCCTACGAGCAGTACTTC
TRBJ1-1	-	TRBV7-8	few	CASSPQSGTEAFF	TGTGCCAGCAGCCCCCAGTCCGGGACTGAAGCTTTCTTT
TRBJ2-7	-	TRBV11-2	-	CASSSNYEQYF	TGTGCCAGCAGCTCCAACTACGAGCAGTACTTC
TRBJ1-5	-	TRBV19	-	CASSRQNSNQPQHF	TGTGCCAGTTCTCGACAGAATAGCAATCAGCCCCAGCATTTT
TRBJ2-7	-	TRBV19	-	CASSIESRAAYEQYF	TGTGCCAGTAGTATAGAATCCAGGGCTGCCTACGAGCAGTACTTC
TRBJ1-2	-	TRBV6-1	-	CASSEALQAATGYTF	TGTGCCAGCAGTGAAGCGCTTCAGGCAGCAACTGGCTACACCTTC
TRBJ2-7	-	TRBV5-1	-	CASSPDIYEQYF	TGCGCCAGCAGCCCGGACATTTACGAGCAGTACTTC
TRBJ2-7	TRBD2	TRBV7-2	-	CASSLTGTRRYEQYF	TGTGCCAGCAGCTTAACCGGGACTAGGCGGTACGAGCAGTACTTC
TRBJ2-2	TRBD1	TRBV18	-	CASSQTSTGGTGELFF	TGTGCCAGCTCACAAACCTCGACAGGGGGCACCGGGGAGCTGTTTTTT
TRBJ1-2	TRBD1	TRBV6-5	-	CASSYDRGRGYTF	TGTGCCAGCAGCTATGACAGGGGACGAGGCTACACCTTC
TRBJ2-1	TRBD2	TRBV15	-	CATGPGGNEQFF	TGTGCCACCGGCCCGGGAGGGAATGAGCAGTTCTTC
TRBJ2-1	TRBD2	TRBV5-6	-	CASSLGAGAGNEQFF	TGTGCCAGCAGCTTGGGAGCGGGGGCTGGAAATGAGCAGTTCTTC
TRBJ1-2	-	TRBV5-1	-	CASSFLVSNYGYTF	TGCGCCAGCAGCTTTTTAGTGTCAAACTATGGCTACACCTTC
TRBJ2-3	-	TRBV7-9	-	CASSWTVNTDTQYF	TGTGCCAGCAGCTGGACAGTTAACACAGATACGCAGTATTTT
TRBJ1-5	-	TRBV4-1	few	CASSQVGHPNQPQHF	TGCGCCAGCAGCCAAGTCGGACACCCCAATCAGCCCCAGCATTTT
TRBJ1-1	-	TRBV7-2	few	CASRGLSNTEAFF	TGTGCCAGCAGGGGACTTTCGAACACTGAAGCTTTCTTT
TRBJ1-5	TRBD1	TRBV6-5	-	CASSYSRQGSNQPQHF	TGTGCCAGCAGTTACTCCCGACAGGGGAGCAATCAGCCCCAGCATTTT
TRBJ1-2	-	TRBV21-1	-	CASSRKPGRDGGYTF	TGTGCCAGCAGCCGTAAACCGGGGAGGGACGGAGGCTACACCTTC
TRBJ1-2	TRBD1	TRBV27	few	CASRPGQGIQLHNYGYTF	TGTGCCAGCAGACCGGGACAGGGGATACAACTCCACAACTATGGCTACACCTTC
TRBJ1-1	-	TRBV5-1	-	CASTLVGGGTEAFF	TGCGCCAGCACCTTAGTTGGGGGAGGCACTGAAGCTTTCTTT
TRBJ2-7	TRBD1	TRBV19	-	CASSIGQGAYEQYF	TGTGCCAGTAGTATCGGACAGGGGGCCTACGAGCAGTACTTC
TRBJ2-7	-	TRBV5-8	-	CASSLEQASYEQYF	TGTGCCAGCAGCTTGGAACAGGCCTCCTACGAGCAGTACTTC
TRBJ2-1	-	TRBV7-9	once	CASSFSRDYNEQFF	TGTGCCAGCAGCTTTTCCCGGGATTACAATGAGCAGTTCTTC
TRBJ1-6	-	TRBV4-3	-	CASSKQGRDSPLHF	TGCGCCAGCAGCAAACAGGGTCGGGATTCACCCCTCCACTTT
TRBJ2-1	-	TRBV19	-	CASSPDSWMSNEQFF	TGTGCCAGTAGTCCCGACAGCTGGATGAGCAATGAGCAGTTCTTC
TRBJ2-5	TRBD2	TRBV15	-	CATRRGVKETQYF	TGTGCCACCAGACGGGGGGTTAAAGAGACCCAGTACTTC
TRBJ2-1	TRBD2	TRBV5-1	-	CASSPPRTSGGDEQFF	TGCGCCAGCAGCCCCCCCCGGACTAGCGGGGGAGATGAGCAGTTCTTC
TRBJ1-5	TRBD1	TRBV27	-	CASSLGTANQPQHF	TGTGCCAGCAGTTTAGGGACAGCCAATCAGCCCCAGCATTTT
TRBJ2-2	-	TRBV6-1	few	CASSEAAPGELFF	TGTGCCAGCAGTGAAGCGGCCCCCGGGGAGCTGTTTTTT
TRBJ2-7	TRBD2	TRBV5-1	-	CASSHPGGEQYF	TGCGCCAGCAGCCATCCGGGGGGGGAGCAGTACTTC
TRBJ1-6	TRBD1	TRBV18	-	CASSNTGTGHFNSPLHF	TGTGCCAGCTCAAACACCGGGACAGGGCATTTTAATTCACCCCTCCACTTT
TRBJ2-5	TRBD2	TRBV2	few	CAITTSGDQETQYF	TGTGCCATCACGACTAGCGGGGACCAAGAGACCCAGTACTTC
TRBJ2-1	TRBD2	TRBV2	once	CASSEVGTRNNEQFF	TGTGCCAGCAGTGAAGTGGGGACTAGGAACAATGAGCAGTTCTTC
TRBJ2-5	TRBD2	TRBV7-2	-	CASSFSWTSGGPGETQYF	TGTGCCAGCAGCTTTAGTTGGACTAGCGGGGGACCAGGGGAGACCCAGTACTTC
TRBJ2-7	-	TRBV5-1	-	CASRTGTSSYEQYF	TGCGCCAGCAGAACCGGGACATCCTCCTACGAGCAGTACTTC
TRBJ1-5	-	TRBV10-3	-	CAISEDSNQPQHF	TGTGCCATCAGTGAAGATAGCAATCAGCCCCAGCACTTT
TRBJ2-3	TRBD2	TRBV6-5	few	CASTKGGVITDTQYF	TGTGCCAGCACCAAGGGAGGGGTTATCACAGATACGCAGTATTTT
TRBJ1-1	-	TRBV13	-	CASSSEGTEAFF	TGTGCCAGCAGCAGCGAGGGCACTGAAGCTTTCTTT
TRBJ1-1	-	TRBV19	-	CASSYGVEAFF	TGTGCCAGTAGCTACGGGGTTGAAGCTTTCTTT
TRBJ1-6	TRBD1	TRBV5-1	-	CASSKDRGNSPLHF	TGCGCCAGCAGCAAGGACAGGGGTAATTCACCCCTCCACTTT
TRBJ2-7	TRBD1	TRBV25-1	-	CASSDRLGTGNYEQYF	TGTGCCAGCAGTGACCGCCTCGGGACAGGTAACTACGAGCAGTACTTC
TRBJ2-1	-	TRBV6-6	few	CASSPPRDGGYNEQFF	TGTGCCAGCAGTCCACCCCGTGACGGGGGCTACAATGAGCAGTTCTTC
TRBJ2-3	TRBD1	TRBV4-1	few	CASSQGTGSDTQYF	TGCGCCAGCAGCCAAGGGACAGGGTCAGATACGCAGTATTTT
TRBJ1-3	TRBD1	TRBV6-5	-	CASSPRTGAGNTIYF	TGTGCCAGCAGTCCGAGGACAGGGGCTGGAAACACCATATATTTT
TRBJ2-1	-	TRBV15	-	CATTGDPGFTNEQFF	TGTGCCACCACAGGGGACCCAGGATTCACCAATGAGCAGTTCTTC